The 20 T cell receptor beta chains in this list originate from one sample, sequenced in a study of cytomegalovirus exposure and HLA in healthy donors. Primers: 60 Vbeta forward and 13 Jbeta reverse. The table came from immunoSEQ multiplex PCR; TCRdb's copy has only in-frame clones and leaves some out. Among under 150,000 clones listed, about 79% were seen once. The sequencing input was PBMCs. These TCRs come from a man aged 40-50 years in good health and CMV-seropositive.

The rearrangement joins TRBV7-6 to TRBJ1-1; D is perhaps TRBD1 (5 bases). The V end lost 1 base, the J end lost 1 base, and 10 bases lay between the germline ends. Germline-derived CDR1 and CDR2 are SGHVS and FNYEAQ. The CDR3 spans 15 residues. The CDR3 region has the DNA TGTGCCAGCAGCTTAGGGGGAACAGGGAACACTGAAGCTTTCTTT. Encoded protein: CASSLGGTGNTEAFF.

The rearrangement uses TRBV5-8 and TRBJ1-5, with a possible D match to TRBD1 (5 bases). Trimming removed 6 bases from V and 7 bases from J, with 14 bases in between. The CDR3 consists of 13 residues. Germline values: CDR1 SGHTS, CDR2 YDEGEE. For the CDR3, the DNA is TGTGCCAGCACCCAGCCCGGGGGGCAGCCCCAGCATTTT. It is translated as CASTQPGGQPQHF.

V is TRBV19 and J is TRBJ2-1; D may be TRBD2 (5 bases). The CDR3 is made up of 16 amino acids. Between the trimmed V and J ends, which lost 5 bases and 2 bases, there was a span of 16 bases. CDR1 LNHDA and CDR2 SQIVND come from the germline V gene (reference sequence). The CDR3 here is CASSLQAASTYNEQFF. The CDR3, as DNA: TGTGCCAGTAGTCTTCAAGCGGCTTCTACCTACAATGAGCAGTTCTTC.

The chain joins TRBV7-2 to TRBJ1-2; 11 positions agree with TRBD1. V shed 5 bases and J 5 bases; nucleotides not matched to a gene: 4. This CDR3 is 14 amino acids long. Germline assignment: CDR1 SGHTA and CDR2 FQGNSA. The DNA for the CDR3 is TGTGCCAGCAGCCTAGGGACAGGGGGATATGGCTACACCTTC. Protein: CASSLGTGGYGYTF.

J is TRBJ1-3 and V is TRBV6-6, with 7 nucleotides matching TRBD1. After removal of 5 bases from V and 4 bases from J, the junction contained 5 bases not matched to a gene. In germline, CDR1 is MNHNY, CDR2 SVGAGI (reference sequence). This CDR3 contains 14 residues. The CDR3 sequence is CASSMGTAGNTIYF. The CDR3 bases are TGTGCCAGCAGTATGGGGACAGCCGGAAACACCATATATTTT.

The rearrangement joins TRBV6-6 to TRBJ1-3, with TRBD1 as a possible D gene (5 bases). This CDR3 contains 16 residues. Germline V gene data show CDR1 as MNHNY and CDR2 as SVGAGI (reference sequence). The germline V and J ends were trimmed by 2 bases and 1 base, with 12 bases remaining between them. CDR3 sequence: CASSYTSRESGNTIYF. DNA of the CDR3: TGTGCCAGCAGTTACACCTCCAGGGAATCTGGAAACACCATATATTTT.

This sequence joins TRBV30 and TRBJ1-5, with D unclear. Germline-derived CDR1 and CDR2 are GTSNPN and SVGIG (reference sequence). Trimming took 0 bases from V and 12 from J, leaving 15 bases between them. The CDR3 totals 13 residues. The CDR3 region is CAWSVNSVNFQHF. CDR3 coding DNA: TGTGCCTGGAGTGTAAACTCCGTTAACTTCCAGCATTTT. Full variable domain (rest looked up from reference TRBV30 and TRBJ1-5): SQTIHQWPATLVQPVGSPLSLECTVEGTSNPNLYWYRQAAGRGLQLLFYSVGIGQISSEVPQNLSASRPQDRQFILSSKKLLLSDSGFYLCAWSVNSVNFQHFGDGTRLSIL.

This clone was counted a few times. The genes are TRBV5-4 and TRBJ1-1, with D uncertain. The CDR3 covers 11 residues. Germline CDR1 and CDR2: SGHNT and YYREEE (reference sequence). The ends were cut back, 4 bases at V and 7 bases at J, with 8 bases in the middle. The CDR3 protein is CASSRGGEAFF. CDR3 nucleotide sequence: TGTGCCAGCAGCCGGGGAGGTGAAGCTTTCTTT.

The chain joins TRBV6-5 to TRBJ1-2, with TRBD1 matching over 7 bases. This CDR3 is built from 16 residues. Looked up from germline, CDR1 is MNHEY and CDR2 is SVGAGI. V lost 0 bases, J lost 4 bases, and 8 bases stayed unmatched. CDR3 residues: CASSYSMPTGSYGYTF. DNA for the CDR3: TGTGCCAGCAGTTACTCTATGCCGACAGGGTCCTATGGCTACACCTTC.

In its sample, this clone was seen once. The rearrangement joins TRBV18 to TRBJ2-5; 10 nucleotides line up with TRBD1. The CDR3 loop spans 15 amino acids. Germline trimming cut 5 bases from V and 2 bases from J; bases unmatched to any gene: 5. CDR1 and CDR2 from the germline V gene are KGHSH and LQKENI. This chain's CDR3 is CASSSGTGAQETQYF. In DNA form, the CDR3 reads TGTGCCAGCTCATCCGGGACAGGGGCACAAGAGACCCAGTACTTC.

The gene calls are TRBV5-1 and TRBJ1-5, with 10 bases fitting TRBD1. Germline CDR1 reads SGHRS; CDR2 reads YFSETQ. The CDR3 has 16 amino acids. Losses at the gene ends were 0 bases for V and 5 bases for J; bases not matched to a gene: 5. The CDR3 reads CASSLGDRGEHQPQHF. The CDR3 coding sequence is TGCGCCAGCAGCTTGGGGGACAGGGGTGAGCATCAGCCCCAGCATTTT.

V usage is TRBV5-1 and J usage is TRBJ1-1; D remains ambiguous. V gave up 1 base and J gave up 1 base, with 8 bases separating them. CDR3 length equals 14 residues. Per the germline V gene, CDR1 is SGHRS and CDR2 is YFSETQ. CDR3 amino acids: CASSLRQENTEAFF. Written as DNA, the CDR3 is TGCGCCAGCAGCTTGAGGCAGGAGAACACTGAAGCTTTCTTT.

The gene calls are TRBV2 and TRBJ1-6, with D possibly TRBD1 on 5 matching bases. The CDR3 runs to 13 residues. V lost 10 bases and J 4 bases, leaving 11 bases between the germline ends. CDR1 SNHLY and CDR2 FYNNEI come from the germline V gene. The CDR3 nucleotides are TGTGCCACCTCGACAGAATATAATTCACCCCTCCACTTT. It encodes CATSTEYNSPLHF.

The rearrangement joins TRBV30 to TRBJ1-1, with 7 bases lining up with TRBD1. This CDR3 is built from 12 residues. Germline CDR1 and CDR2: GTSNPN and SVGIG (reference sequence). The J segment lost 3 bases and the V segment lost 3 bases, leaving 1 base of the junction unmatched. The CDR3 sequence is CAWRQGHTEAFF. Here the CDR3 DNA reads TGTGCCTGGAGACAGGGGCACACTGAAGCTTTCTTT.

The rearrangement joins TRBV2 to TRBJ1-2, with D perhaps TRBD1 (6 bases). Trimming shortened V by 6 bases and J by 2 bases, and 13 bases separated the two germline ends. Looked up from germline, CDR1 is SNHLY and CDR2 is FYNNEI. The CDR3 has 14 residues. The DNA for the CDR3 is TGTGCCAGCAGGGAAAGGACAGCAAACTATGGCTACACCTTC. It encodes CASRERTANYGYTF.

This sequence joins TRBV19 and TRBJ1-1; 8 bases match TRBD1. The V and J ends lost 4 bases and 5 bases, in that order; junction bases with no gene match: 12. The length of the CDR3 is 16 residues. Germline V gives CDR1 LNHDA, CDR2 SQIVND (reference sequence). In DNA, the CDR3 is TGTGCCAGTAGTAGTCCCGGACAGGGCAGATGGACTGAAGCTTTCTTT. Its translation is CASSSPGQGRWTEAFF. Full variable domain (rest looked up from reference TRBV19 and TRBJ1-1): DGGITQSPKYLFRKEGQNVTLSCEQNLNHDAMYWYRQDPGQGLRLIYYSQIVNDFQKGDIAEGYSVSREKKESFPLTVTSAQKNPTAFYLCASSSPGQGRWTEAFFGQGTRLTVV.

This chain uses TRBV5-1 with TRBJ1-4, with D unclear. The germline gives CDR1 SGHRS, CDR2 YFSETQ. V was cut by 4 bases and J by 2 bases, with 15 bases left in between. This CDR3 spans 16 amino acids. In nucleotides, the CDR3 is TGCGCCAGCAGCCACGACCGTGCGGGGACTAATGAAAAACTGTTTTTT. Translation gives CASSHDRAGTNEKLFF. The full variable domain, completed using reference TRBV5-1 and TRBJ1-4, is KAGVTQTPRYLIKTRGQQVTLSCSPISGHRSVSWYQQTPGQGLQFLFEYFSETQRNKGNFPGRFSGRQFSNSRSEMNVSTLELGDSALYLCASSHDRAGTNEKLFFGSGTQLSVL.

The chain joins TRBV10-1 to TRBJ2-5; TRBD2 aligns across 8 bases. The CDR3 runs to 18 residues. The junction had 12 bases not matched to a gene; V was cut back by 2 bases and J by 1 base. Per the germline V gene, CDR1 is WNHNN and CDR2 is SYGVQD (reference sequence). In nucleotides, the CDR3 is TGCGCCAGCAGTGAGGGACAACTAGCGGCGAAACCCCAAGAGACCCAGTACTTC. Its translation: CASSEGQLAAKPQETQYF.

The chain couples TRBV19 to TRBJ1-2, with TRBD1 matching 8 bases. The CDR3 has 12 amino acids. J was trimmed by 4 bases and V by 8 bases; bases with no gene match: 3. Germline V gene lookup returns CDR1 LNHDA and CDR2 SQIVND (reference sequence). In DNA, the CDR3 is TGTGCCAGTCGACAGGGGCTCTATGGCTACACCTTC. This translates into CASRQGLYGYTF.

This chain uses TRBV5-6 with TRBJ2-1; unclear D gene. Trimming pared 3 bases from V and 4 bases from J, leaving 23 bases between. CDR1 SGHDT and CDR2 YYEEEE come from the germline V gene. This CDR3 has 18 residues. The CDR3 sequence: CASSSAIRWANFYNEQFF. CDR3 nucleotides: TGTGCCAGCAGCTCCGCGATACGGTGGGCTAACTTTTACAATGAGCAGTTCTTC.